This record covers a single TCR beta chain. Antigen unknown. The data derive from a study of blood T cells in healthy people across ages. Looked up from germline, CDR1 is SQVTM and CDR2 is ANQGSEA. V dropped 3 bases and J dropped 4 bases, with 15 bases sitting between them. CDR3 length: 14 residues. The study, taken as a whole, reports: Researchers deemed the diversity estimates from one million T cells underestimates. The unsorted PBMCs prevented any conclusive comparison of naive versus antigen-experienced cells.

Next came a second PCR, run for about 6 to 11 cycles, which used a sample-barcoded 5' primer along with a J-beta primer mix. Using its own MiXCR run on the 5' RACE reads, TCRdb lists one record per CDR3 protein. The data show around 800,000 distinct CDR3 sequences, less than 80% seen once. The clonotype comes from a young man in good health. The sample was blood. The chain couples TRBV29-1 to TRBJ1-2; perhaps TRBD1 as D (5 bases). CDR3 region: CSVDGTQESYGYTF. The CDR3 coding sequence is TGCAGCGTTGACGGAACACAGGAGTCCTATGGCTACACCTTC.